What follows is one T cell receptor beta chain and its context. The record originates from a study of Graves' ophthalmopathy and Graves' hyperthyroidism. The CDR3 loop spans 16 amino acids. V trimming: 5 bases; J trimming: 10 bases; junction bases outside the gene matches: 12. Germline assignment: CDR1 MDHEN and CDR2 SYDVKM. The authors amplified TCR beta CDR3 regions, and they did so from RNA transcripts for repertoire sequencing. A first-round RT-PCR used HTBI primers, followed by a second-round multiplex PCR. TCRdb re-called the multiplex PCR reads through MiXCR, storing one row per CDR3 protein. The repertoire consists of around 1,000,000 distinct CDR3 sequences, with roughly two fifths occurring once and the leading ten covering 11%.

The source is an adult man with Graves' hyperthyroidism. Sequences were obtained from peripheral blood or thyroid tissue (not recorded which). V is TRBV28 and J is TRBJ1-6; 9 bases are shared with TRBD1. The CDR3 DNA follows: TGTGCCAGCAGTACCCCCTCGGGGACAGGGACCTCACCCCTCCACTTT. Encoded protein: CASSTPSGTGTSPLHF.